The 30 T cell receptor beta chains below come from one sample, sequenced in a study of chemoradiotherapy in HPV16-positive cancers. Sequenced by immunoSEQ multiplex PCR; TCRdb stores in-frame clones only, minus some. The data hold 40,000 or so clones, with around 80% observed a single time. The sample in question was blood, obtained from a patient who underwent chemoradiotherapy. The receptors were sampled from a human donor with HPV-associated anogenital cancer.

There are a few counts of this clone. The V and J genes are TRBV2 and TRBJ1-5, with 7 bases matching TRBD1. Germline lookup yields CDR1 SNHLY and CDR2 FYNNEI. Trimming took 3 bases from V and 2 from J; bases not matched to a gene: 1. The CDR3 is 14 residues long. The CDR3 region is CASSEDRRNQPQHF. DNA for the CDR3: TGTGCCAGCAGTGAGGACAGGCGCAATCAGCCCCAGCATTTT.

The chain carries TRBV27 and TRBJ1-5; D is unresolved. This CDR3 region has 13 residues. The V gene's germline CDR1 is MNHEY and CDR2 SMNVEV (reference sequence). Trimming pared 2 bases from V and 4 bases from J, leaving 6 bases between. CDR3 loop: CASSLNKNQPQHF. The DNA of the CDR3 is TGTGCCAGCAGTTTAAATAAGAATCAGCCCCAGCATTTT.

V and J are TRBV18 and TRBJ2-3, with D unresolved. Trimming took off 1 base at V and 4 bases at J, with 12 bases between the two ends. Looked up from germline, CDR1 is KGHSH and CDR2 is LQKENI. The length of the CDR3 is 15 residues. The CDR3 loop reads CASSPLASPPDTQYF. The CDR3 bases are TGTGCCAGCTCACCACTAGCTTCTCCACCAGATACGCAGTATTTT.

This chain connects TRBV9 to TRBJ1-4; 9 bases agree with TRBD1. V trimming: 3 bases; J trimming: 8 bases; junction bases outside the gene matches: 5. CDR1 is SGDLS, CDR2 YYNGEE, per germline. The CDR3 sequence is 14 residues long. The CDR3 nucleotides read TGTGCCAGCAGCGCCGGGACAGGGTGGGAAAAACTGTTTTTT. This gives the protein CASSAGTGWEKLFF.

This chain joins TRBV27 and TRBJ2-1, with 8 nucleotides matching TRBD1. The CDR3 totals 15 residues. Per the germline V gene, CDR1 is MNHEY and CDR2 is SMNVEV (reference sequence). The ends lost 4 bases at V and 9 bases at J; junction bases unmatched: 11. CDR3 protein: CASSSPTGEGGEQFF. As DNA, the CDR3 is TGTGCCAGCAGTTCCCCGACAGGGGAAGGGGGTGAGCAGTTCTTC.

Notes on this clone: A read error may account for a junction end that differs from germline. The chain employs TRBV5-1 and TRBJ2-5; 9 nucleotides align to TRBD1. Germline-derived CDR1 and CDR2 are SGHRS and YFSETQ. This CDR3 contains 16 residues. CDR3 residues: CASRLGGTGWEETQYF. The CDR3 nucleotides are TGCGCCAGCCGCTTGGGCGGGACAGGGTGGGAAGAGACCCAGTACTTC.

The chain carries TRBV4-1 and TRBJ1-5; D uncertain. Germline lookup yields CDR1 MGHRA and CDR2 YSYEKL. V was pared by 6 bases and J by 1 base, with 10 bases between. The CDR3 is 14 residues long. CDR3 sequence: CASSYLGSNQPQHF. The CDR3 region has the DNA TGCGCCAGCAGTTATCTTGGAAGCAATCAGCCCCAGCATTTT.

V gene TRBV12-5 combines with J gene TRBJ1-1; weak D call: TRBD1 (5 bases). The CDR3 extends over 14 amino acids. Trimming removed 6 bases from V and 1 base from J, with 12 bases in between. Per the germline V gene, CDR1 is LGHNT and CDR2 is FRNRAP. CDR3 DNA sequence: TGTGCTAGTGGAGCGGGACGCAGGAACACTGAAGCTTTCTTT. The encoded protein is CASGAGRRNTEAFF.

The rearrangement joins TRBV13 to TRBJ1-1; D may be TRBD1 (5 bases). V was clipped by 1 base and J by 6 bases, with 12 bases between them. CDR3 length equals 14 residues. The germline V gene has CDR1 PRHDT and CDR2 FYEKMQ (reference sequence). CDR3 amino acids: CASSLEVSGSEAFF. The CDR3 DNA follows: TGTGCCAGCAGCTTAGAGGTTTCAGGGTCTGAAGCTTTCTTT.

The CDR3 DNA sequence: TGTGCCAGCAGCTTAGGACCGGGACAGGGGATAGATCAGCCCCAGCATTTT. It yields the protein CASSLGPGQGIDQPQHF. The J gene is TRBJ1-5, the V gene TRBV11-3; 10 bases map to TRBD1. This CDR3 has 17 amino acids. Germline V gene lookup returns CDR1 SGHNT and CDR2 YENEEA. V shed 1 base and J 5 bases; nucleotides not matched to a gene: 8. The variable domain in full, with the rest retrieved from reference TRBV11-3 and TRBJ1-5, is EAGVVQSPRYKIIEKKQPVAFWCNPISGHNTLYWYLQNLGQGPELLIRYENEEAVDDSQLPKDRFSAERLKGVDSTLKIQPAELGDSAVYLCASSLGPGQGIDQPQHFGDGTRLSIL.

The genes are TRBV9 and TRBJ2-7; D not resolved. The germline CDR1 and CDR2 sequences are SGDLS and YYNGEE. Trimming shortened V by 3 bases and J by 3 bases, and 4 bases separated the two germline ends. The CDR3 is 11 amino acids. The DNA for the CDR3 is TGTGCCAGCAGCGCAGGCTACGAGCAGTACTTC. Protein sequence: CASSAGYEQYF.

This chain links TRBV5-1 with TRBJ2-1; D is undetermined. Germline V gene lookup returns CDR1 SGHRS and CDR2 YFSETQ. Trimming removed 0 bases from V and 7 bases from J, with 2 bases in between. This CDR3 region has 11 residues. The DNA for the CDR3 is TGCGCCAGCAGCTTGGCGAATGAGCAGTTCTTC. This translates into CASSLANEQFF.

The genes are TRBV5-1 and TRBJ2-7; 14 bases map to TRBD2. The CDR3 length is 17 residues. The junction had 6 bases not matched to a gene; V was cut back by 4 bases and J by 0 bases. Germline assignment: CDR1 SGHRS and CDR2 YFSETQ. Here the CDR3 reads CASSPGTSGGPSYEQYF. The DNA of the CDR3 is TGCGCCAGCAGCCCCGGGACTAGCGGGGGACCCTCCTACGAGCAGTACTTC. Based on the CDR3 plus reference TRBV5-1 and TRBJ2-7, the full variable domain is KAGVTQTPRYLIKTRGQQVTLSCSPISGHRSVSWYQQTPGQGLQFLFEYFSETQRNKGNFPGRFSGRQFSNSRSEMNVSTLELGDSALYLCASSPGTSGGPSYEQYFGPGTRLTVT.

This clone was seen a single time. The V and J genes are TRBV27 and TRBJ2-3; no firm D call. In germline, CDR1 is MNHEY, CDR2 SMNVEV (reference sequence). Trimming pared 2 bases from V and 5 bases from J, leaving 2 bases between. The CDR3 is 11 amino acids. The CDR3 coding sequence is TGTGCCAGCAGTTTAGGAGATACGCAGTATTTT. As protein: CASSLGDTQYF.

The V call is TRBV28, the J call TRBJ1-2; the D gene is possibly TRBD1 (6 bases). CDR3 length equals 14 residues. Trimming removed 3 bases from V and 4 bases from J, with 12 bases in between. Germline V lookup: CDR1 MDHEN, CDR2 SYDVKM. The chain's CDR3 is CASSLGRGVYGYTF. The CDR3 coding sequence is TGTGCCAGCAGTTTGGGCAGGGGTGTCTATGGCTACACCTTC.

This clone was seen a handful of times. The CDR3 protein is CASSLFSIGYTF. The CDR3 DNA is TGTGCCAGCAGCTTATTCAGCATCGGCTACACCTTC. The chain joins TRBV7-9 to TRBJ1-2; no clear D. V lost 2 bases and J lost 8, with 9 bases in between. This CDR3 region has 12 residues. Germline CDR1 and CDR2: SEHNR and FQNEAQ (reference sequence).

The CDR3 is CASSLRPGTSTVYNEQFF. As DNA, the CDR3 is TGTGCCAGCAGTTTAAGGCCCGGTACTAGTACGGTCTACAATGAGCAGTTCTTC. V and J are TRBV28 and TRBJ2-1, with D maybe TRBD2 (5 bases). The V end was cut by 2 bases, the J end by 3 bases, with 20 bases between. Germline V lookup: CDR1 MDHEN, CDR2 SYDVKM. CDR3 length equals 18 residues. The complete variable domain, with remaining parts taken from reference TRBV28 and TRBJ2-1, reads DVKVTQSSRYLVKRTGEKVFLECVQDMDHENMFWYRQDPGLGLRLIYFSYDVKMKEKGDIPEGYSVSREKKERFSLILESASTNQTSMYLCASSLRPGTSTVYNEQFFGPGTRLTVL.

The chain has TRBV5-6 and TRBJ1-4, with D hard to call. V was pared by 1 base and J by 11 bases, with 9 bases between. The CDR3 sequence is 12 residues long. Germline CDR1 and CDR2: SGHDT and YYEEEE. The DNA of the CDR3 is TGTGCCAGCAGCTTGAGTGGTCTTAAACTGTTTTTT. Translation: CASSLSGLKLFF.

The CDR3 reads CATSRDLTDEQYF. CDR3 nucleotides: TGTGCCACCAGCAGAGATTTGACCGACGAGCAGTACTTC. The chain couples TRBV15 to TRBJ2-7; D not certain. Germline V gives CDR1 LNHNV, CDR2 YYDKDF (reference sequence). The CDR3 loop spans 13 amino acids. V was clipped by 0 bases and J by 5 bases, with 8 bases between them.

This clone came up once. V and J are TRBV19 and TRBJ2-5, with D perhaps matching TRBD1 or TRBD2 (6 bases each). The CDR3 runs 15 residues. The germline gives CDR1 LNHDA, CDR2 SQIVND (reference sequence). Trimming cost V 1 base and J 5 bases, with 14 bases left between them. The CDR3 region is CASSIVRGRVETQYF. The CDR3 coding sequence is TGTGCCAGTAGTATAGTCCGGGGGCGTGTCGAGACCCAGTACTTC.

The chain is built from TRBV5-6 and TRBJ1-3; D is ambiguous. With 0 bases removed from V and 0 bases from J, the gap between germline ends came to 4 bases. This CDR3 is 14 amino acids long. The germline V gene encodes CDR1 SGHDT and CDR2 YYEEEE. This CDR3 reads CASSLVSSGNTIYF. CDR3 nucleotides: TGTGCCAGCAGCTTGGTCAGCTCTGGAAACACCATATATTTT. Together with reference TRBV5-6 and TRBJ1-3, the CDR3 gives the full variable domain: DAGVTQSPTHLIKTRGQQVTLRCSPKSGHDTVSWYQQALGQGPQFIFQYYEEEERQRGNFPDRFSGHQFPNYSSELNVNALLLGDSALYLCASSLVSSGNTIYFGEGSWLTVV.

V is TRBV6-5 and J is TRBJ1-2; 7 bases agree with TRBD1. The germline CDR1 and CDR2 sequences are MNHEY and SVGAGI. The CDR3 extends over 12 amino acids. With 8 bases clipped from V and 5 bases from J, the junction kept 5 bases outside the gene matches. As DNA, the CDR3 is TGTGCCAGCCGGACAGGAGTGTATGGCTACACCTTC. Residues: CASRTGVYGYTF.

The J gene is TRBJ1-1, the V gene TRBV7-8; D gene unclear. The germline V gene encodes CDR1 SGHVS and CDR2 FQNEAQ. V was cut by 5 bases and J by 0 bases, with 13 bases left in between. The CDR3 is made up of 15 amino acids. For the CDR3, the DNA is TGTGCCAGCAGCCCGTTGGCTCTACTGAACACTGAAGCTTTCTTT. It translates to CASSPLALLNTEAFF.

The chain carries TRBV5-6 and TRBJ1-2; no firm D call. The CDR3 is 14 amino acids. Trimming shortened V by 0 bases and J by 7 bases, and 13 bases separated the two germline ends. Germline loops: CDR1 SGHDT, CDR2 YYEEEE. This CDR3 reads CASSLGWTGGGYTF. CDR3 in DNA: TGTGCCAGCAGCTTGGGGTGGACGGGCGGTGGCTACACCTTC.

This chain joins TRBV4-1 and TRBJ2-7, with 13 bases identical to TRBD2. This CDR3 has 15 residues. The V gene end was trimmed by 4 bases and the J gene end by 7 bases; junction bases not matched to a gene: 7. Germline V lookup: CDR1 MGHRA, CDR2 YSYEKL. The CDR3: CASSPGTSGVSEQYF. The CDR3 DNA is TGCGCCAGCAGCCCCGGGACTAGCGGGGTCTCTGAGCAGTACTTC.

This clone has only one observation. The chain recombines TRBV5-6 with TRBJ1-2; D unclear. Germline V gene sequence: CDR1 SGHDT, CDR2 YYEEEE. This CDR3 has 16 amino acids. Trimming shortened V by 3 bases and J by 8 bases, and 23 bases separated the two germline ends. The CDR3 region is CASSSTAAAGIKGYTF. CDR3 sequence (DNA): TGTGCCAGCAGCTCCACGGCGGCGGCGGGGATCAAAGGCTACACCTTC.

This chain links TRBV9 with TRBJ1-2; D is undetermined. The germline CDR1 and CDR2 sequences are SGDLS and YYNGEE. The V gene lost 4 bases and the J gene lost 5 bases, with 21 bases spanning the gap. The CDR3 is 16 residues long. CDR3 residues: CASSRDLRALNYGYTF. The CDR3 coding sequence is TGTGCCAGCAGCAGGGATCTCCGAGCCCTCAATTATGGCTACACCTTC.

The J gene is TRBJ2-5, the V gene TRBV9; D is perhaps TRBD1 or TRBD2 (5 bases each). Germline V gives CDR1 SGDLS, CDR2 YYNGEE. The V end was cut by 10 bases, the J end by 7 bases, with 14 bases between. This CDR3 spans 11 amino acids. As DNA, the CDR3 is TGTGCCGGGGACCCGCCTCGGACCCAGTACTTC. Protein: CAGDPPRTQYF.

CDR3 loop: CASRAQGGTEAFF. The DNA for the CDR3 is TGTGCCAGCAGGGCACAGGGAGGAACTGAAGCTTTCTTT. V gene TRBV28 combines with J gene TRBJ1-1, with D possibly matching TRBD1 (6 bases). The CDR3 has 13 residues. Trimming left V 6 bases short and J 5 bases short, with 13 bases between. Germline CDR1 MDHEN, CDR2 SYDVKM.

The chain is built from TRBV7-8 and TRBJ1-1; 8 nucleotides align to TRBD1. The V gene's germline CDR1 is SGHVS and CDR2 FQNEAQ. Trimming removed 3 bases from V and 4 bases from J; junction bases left unmatched: 4. This CDR3 has 14 residues. CDR3 nucleotide sequence: TGTGCCAGCAGCTTCACAGGGGGGAGCACTGAAGCTTTCTTT. It translates to CASSFTGGSTEAFF.